This T cell receptor beta chain is from a study of technical replicates of blood from several donors. V was clipped by 6 bases and J by 1 base, with 15 bases between them. CDR3 length: 16 amino acids. CDR1 and CDR2 from the germline V gene are MDHEN and SYDVKM. Sequenced by immunoSEQ multiplex PCR; TCRdb stores in-frame clones only, minus some. The profile shows fewer than 85,000 clones, roughly 92% of them singletons. The rearrangement uses TRBV28 and TRBJ2-2; possibly TRBD2 for D (6 bases). The sequenced sample was T cells isolated from PBMCs. The receptor was isolated from a human donor in good health. The CDR3 nucleotides are TGTGCCAGCAGGTACCCGGGACTTATGAACACCGGGGAGCTGTTTTTT. It translates to CASRYPGLMNTGELFF. Using reference TRBV28 and TRBJ2-2 for the parts outside the CDR3, the full variable domain is DVKVTQSSRYLVKRTGEKVFLECVQDMDHENMFWYRQDPGLGLRLIYFSYDVKMKEKGDIPEGYSVSREKKERFSLILESASTNQTSMYLCASRYPGLMNTGELFFGEGSRLTVL.